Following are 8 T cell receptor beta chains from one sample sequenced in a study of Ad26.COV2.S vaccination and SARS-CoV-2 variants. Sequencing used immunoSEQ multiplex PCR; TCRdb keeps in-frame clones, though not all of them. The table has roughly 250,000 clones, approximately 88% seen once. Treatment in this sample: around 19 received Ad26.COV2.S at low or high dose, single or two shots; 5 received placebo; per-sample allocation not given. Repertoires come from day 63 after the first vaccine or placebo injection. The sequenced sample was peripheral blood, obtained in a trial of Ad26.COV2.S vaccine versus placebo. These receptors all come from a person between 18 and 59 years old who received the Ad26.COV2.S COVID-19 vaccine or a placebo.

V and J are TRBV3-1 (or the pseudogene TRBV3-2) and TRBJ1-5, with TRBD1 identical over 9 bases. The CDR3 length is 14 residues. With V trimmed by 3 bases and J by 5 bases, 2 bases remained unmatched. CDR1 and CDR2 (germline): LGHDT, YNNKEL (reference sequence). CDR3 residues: CASSQWTGDQPQHF. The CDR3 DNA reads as TGTGCCAGCAGCCAGTGGACAGGGGATCAGCCCCAGCATTTT.

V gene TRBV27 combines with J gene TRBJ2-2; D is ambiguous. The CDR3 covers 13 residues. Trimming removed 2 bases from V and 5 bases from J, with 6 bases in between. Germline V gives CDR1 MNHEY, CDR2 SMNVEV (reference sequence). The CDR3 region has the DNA TGTGCCAGCAGTTTAGGGGTTACCGGGGAGCTGTTTTTT. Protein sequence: CASSLGVTGELFF.

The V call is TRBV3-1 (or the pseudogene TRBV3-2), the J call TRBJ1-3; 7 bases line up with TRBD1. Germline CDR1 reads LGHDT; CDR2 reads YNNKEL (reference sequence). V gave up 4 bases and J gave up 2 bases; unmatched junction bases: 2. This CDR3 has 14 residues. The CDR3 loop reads CASSLDRAGNTIYF. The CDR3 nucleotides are TGTGCCAGCAGCCTTGACAGGGCTGGAAACACCATATATTTT.

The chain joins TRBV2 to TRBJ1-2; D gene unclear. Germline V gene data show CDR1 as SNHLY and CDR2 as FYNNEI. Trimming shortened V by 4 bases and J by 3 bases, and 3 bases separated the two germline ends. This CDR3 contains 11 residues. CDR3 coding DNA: TGTGCCAGCAGTGGACACTATGGCTACACCTTC. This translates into CASSGHYGYTF.

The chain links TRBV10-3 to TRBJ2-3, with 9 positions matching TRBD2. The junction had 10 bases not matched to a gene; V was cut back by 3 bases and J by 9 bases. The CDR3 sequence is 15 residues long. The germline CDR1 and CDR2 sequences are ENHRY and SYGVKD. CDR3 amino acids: CAISDGGRAALTQYF. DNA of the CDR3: TGTGCCATCAGTGACGGCGGGAGGGCCGCTTTGACGCAGTATTTT.

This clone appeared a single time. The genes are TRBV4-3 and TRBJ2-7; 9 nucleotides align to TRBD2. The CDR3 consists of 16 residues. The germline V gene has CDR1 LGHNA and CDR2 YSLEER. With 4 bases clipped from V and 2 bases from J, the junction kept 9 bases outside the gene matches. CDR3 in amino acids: CASSRGIAGVPYEQYF. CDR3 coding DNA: TGCGCCAGCAGCCGAGGCATAGCGGGGGTGCCCTACGAGCAGTACTTC.

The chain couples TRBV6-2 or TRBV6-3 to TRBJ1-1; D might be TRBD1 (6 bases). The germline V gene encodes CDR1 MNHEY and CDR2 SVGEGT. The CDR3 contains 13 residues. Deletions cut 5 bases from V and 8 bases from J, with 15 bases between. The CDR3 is CASSHLQGTEAFF. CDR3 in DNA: TGTGCCAGCAGTCACCTACAGGGAACCGAAGCTTTCTTT.

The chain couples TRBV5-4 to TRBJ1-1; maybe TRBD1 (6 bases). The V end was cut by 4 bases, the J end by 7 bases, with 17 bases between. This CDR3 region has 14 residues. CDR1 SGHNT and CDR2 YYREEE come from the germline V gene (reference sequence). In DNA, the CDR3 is TGTGCCAGCAGCCGCCCCGGGGACATCTATGAAGCTTTCTTT. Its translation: CASSRPGDIYEAFF.